The clone carrying this T cell receptor beta chain was seen a handful of times. TCRB CDR3 was amplified from 2 ug genomic DNA or less. Assay used: immunoSEQ multiplex PCR; TCRdb lists only in-frame clones, some missing. The data contain around 90,000 clones, 79% of them singletons. Germline loops: CDR1 GTSNPN, CDR2 SVGIG (reference sequence). The CDR3 is made up of 13 amino acids. V was trimmed by 7 bases and J by 5 bases, leaving 17 bases between them. The sample is drawn from a study of glioma-infiltrating T cells after dendritic cell vaccination. Study at large: Patients had newly diagnosed or recurrent glioblastoma and received dendritic cell vaccines.

The chain joins TRBV30 to TRBJ1-2, with D possibly TRBD1 on 5 matching bases. This clonotype originated in a human donor with glioblastoma. Sequenced material: blood, taken before dendritic cell vaccination. This CDR3 is CASAPGVGYGYTF. For the CDR3, the DNA is TGTGCCTCCGCACCGGGGGTAGGGTATGGCTACACCTTC.